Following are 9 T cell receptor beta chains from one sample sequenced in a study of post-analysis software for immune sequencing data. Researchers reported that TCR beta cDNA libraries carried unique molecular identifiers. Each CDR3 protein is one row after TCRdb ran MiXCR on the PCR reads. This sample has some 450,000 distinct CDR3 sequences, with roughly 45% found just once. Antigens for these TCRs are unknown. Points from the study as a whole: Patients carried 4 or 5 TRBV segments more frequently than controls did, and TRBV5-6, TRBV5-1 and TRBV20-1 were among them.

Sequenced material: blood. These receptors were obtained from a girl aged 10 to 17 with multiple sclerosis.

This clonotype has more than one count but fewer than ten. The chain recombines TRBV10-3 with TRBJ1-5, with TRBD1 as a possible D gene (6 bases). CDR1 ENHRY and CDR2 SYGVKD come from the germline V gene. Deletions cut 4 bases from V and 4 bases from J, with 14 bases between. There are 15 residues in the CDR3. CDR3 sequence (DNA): TGTGCCATCAGTGTAGGGGGGGGCGTGAATCAGCCCCAGCATTTT. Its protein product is CAISVGGGVNQPQHF.

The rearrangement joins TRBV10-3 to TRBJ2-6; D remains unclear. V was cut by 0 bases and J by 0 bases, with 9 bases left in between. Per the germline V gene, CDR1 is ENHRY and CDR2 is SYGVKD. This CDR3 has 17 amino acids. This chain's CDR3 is CAISESKATSGANVLTF. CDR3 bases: TGTGCCATCAGTGAGTCGAAGGCAACCTCTGGGGCCAACGTCCTGACTTTC.

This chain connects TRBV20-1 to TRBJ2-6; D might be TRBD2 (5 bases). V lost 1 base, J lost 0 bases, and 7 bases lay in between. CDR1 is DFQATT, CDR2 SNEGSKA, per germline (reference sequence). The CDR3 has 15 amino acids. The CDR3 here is CSARGGLSGANVLTF. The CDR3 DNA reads TGCAGTGCTAGAGGAGGGCTCTCTGGGGCCAACGTCCTGACTTTC.

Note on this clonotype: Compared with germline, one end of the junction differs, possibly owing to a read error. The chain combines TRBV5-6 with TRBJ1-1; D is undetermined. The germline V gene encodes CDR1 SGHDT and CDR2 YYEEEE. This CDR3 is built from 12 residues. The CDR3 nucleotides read TGTGCCGGCAGCTCCCCCGGGGTGAGAGCTTTCTTT. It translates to CAGSSPGVRAFF.

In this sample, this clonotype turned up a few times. CDR3 sequence (DNA): TGTGCCACCAGTGATTTGCATGGACAGGGAACAGATACGCAGTATTTT. It is translated as CATSDLHGQGTDTQYF. The V and J genes are TRBV24-1 and TRBJ2-3; 8 bases map to TRBD1. V dropped 0 bases and J dropped 3; count of bases not matched to a gene: 4. The CDR3 runs 16 residues. Per germline, CDR1 KGHDR and CDR2 SFDVKD.

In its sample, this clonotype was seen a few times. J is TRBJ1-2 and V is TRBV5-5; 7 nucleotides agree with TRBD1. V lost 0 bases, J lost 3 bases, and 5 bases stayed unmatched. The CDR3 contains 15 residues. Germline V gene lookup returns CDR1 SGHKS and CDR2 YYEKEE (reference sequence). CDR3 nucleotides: TGTGCCAGCAGCTTGGTGTCAGGGGGATACTATGGCTACACCTTC. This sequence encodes CASSLVSGGYYGYTF.

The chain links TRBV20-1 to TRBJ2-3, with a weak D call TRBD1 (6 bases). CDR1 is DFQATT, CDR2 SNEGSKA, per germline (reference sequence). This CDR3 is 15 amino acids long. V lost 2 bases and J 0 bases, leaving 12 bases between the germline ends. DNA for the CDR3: TGCAGTGCTAGATCCCAGGGGCTGAGCACAGATACGCAGTATTTT. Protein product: CSARSQGLSTDTQYF.

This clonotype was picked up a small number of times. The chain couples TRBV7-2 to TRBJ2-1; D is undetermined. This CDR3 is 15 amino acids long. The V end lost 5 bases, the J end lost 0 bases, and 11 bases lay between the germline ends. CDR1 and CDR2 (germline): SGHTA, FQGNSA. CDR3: CASSPRFSSYNEQFF. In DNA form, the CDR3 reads TGTGCCAGCAGCCCCCGCTTTAGCTCCTACAATGAGCAGTTCTTC. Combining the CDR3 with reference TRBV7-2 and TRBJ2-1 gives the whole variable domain GAGVSQSPSNKVTEKGKDVELRCDPISGHTALYWYRQSLGQGLEFLIYFQGNSAPDKSGLPSDRFSAERTGGSVSTLTIQRTQQEDSAVYLCASSPRFSSYNEQFFGPGTRLTVL.

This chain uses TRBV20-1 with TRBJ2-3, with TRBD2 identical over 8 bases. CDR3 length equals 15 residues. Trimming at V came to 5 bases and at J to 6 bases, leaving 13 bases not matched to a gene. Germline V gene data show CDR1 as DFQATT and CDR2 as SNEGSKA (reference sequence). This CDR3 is CSALGPGLVRDTQYF. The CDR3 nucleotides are TGCAGTGCTCTGGGCCCGGGACTAGTGAGGGATACGCAGTATTTT.